This TCR beta chain was identified during a study of shared clonotypes between healthy human individuals. Study-level findings and limits: Among donors, the sharing of clonotypes was expected to be influenced by sequencing depth.

Naive CD8 cells lacked CD45RO, underwent positive selection for CCR7 and left out terminally differentiated effector memory CD45RA+ cells. Using immunoSEQ multiplex PCR, the repertoire was profiled, and TCRdb retains in-frame clones only, with some absent. Here the sample spans 1.5 million to 2.5 million clones, 85% to 95% being singletons. This CDR3 has 15 amino acids. After removal of 3 bases from V and 10 bases from J, the junction contained 12 bases not matched to a gene. CDR1 is SGHTA, CDR2 FQGNSA, per germline. A note on this clone: No antigen is known for it.

The TCR was taken from a man aged 18 to 29 in good health. Input material: naive CD8+ T cells sorted from blood. The rearrangement uses TRBV7-2 and TRBJ2-1; 7 nucleotides match TRBD2. The CDR3 nucleotides are TGTGCCAGCAGCTTTGTGCCGCAACTAGCGCGCGAGCAGTTCTTC. Translating gives CASSFVPQLAREQFF.